This is a list of T cell receptor beta chains from one sample in a study of shared clonotypes between healthy human individuals. The assay was immunoSEQ multiplex PCR, and TCRdb's table has in-frame clones only and misses some. The sample consists of about 2 million clones, 90% to 95% of them appearing once. The sample comprised naive CD4+ T cells sorted from blood. The receptors stem from a man aged 18-30 years in good health. The conserved cysteine and the conserved F or W are not part of the CDR3 here. Only some rows state a clone size, as once, few, many or a class for expanded clones.

V	length	size	CDR3
TRBV2	13	NA	ASRVLTGDNTEAF
TRBV5-8	11	NA	ASGTETNYGYT
TRBV5-1	12	NA	ASSWTQDTGELF
TRBV15	10	once	ATSGESETQY
TRBV10-3	9	NA	ATLANTEAF
TRBV6-5	10	NA	ASSSPTWGQY
TRBV19	14	NA	ASSIEGLMENTEAF
TRBV25-1	12	NA	ASSGGGGREKLF
TRBV28	11	NA	AGRAGGRTEAF
TRBV7-3	15	NA	ASSSPPGLAGPYEQY
TRBV7-9	12	NA	ASSLFRDKETQY
TRBV12-5	11	NA	ASGLFPINEQF
TRBV18	12	NA	ASSPPAKSNEQF
TRBV9	13	NA	ASSVAASGSYEQY
TRBV6-6	14	NA	ASSSYLAGGTDTQY
TRBV4-1	14	few	ASSQDQTLGWETQY
TRBV30	12	once	AWAQGGSSYEQY
TRBV7-2	14	NA	ASSLALTSGNNEQF
TRBV9	11	NA	ASSATPSETQY
TRBV6-5	11	once	ASSPVGRYGYT
TRBV6-5	11	NA	ASSYGVSYEQY
TRBV25-1	14	NA	ASSEYTPPYQETQY
TRBV5-1	11	NA	ASSFNRAAEQY
TRBV5-1	14	NA	ASSLLGLGVTDTQY
TRBV7-9	12	NA	ASSLNRAHTEAF
TRBV19	11	many	ASSSTGNYGYT
TRBV2	11	few	AGGTEINSPLH
TRBV14	11	NA	ARTGGYAYEQY
TRBV27	11	NA	ASRRHGDGELF
TRBV18	11	NA	ASSSARDTEAF
TRBV11-2	12	NA	ASSPQNPNQPQH
TRBV10-2	11	NA	ASRDRGWETQY
TRBV19	15	NA	ASSPRQDRVPPYEQY
TRBV9	12	NA	ASSVDFSYNEQF
TRBV7-2	13	NA	ASSRTSASTDTQY
TRBV9	11	once	ASSVLGYTEAF
TRBV28	10	NA	ASSSRGRDAF
TRBV11-3	11	NA	ASSPQGQGEAF
TRBV28	14	NA	ASSPPQAGSTDTQY
TRBV6-1	11	NA	ASSRQGSYEQY
TRBV18	10	NA	ASSGQTYGYT
TRBV30	13	NA	AWTRGQGEYYGYT